The 31 T cell receptor beta chains listed next were all sequenced from one sample in a study of T cells expressing NK-cell markers. Using the 5' RACE reads, TCRdb records one entry per CDR3 protein without DNA. The sample totals fewer than 300,000 distinct CDR3 sequences. The specimen was blood T cells: a sorted CD56 or NKG2C T cell subset, CD4+ or CD8+ T cells, or bulk PBMC T cells (not recorded which). The receptors shown here come from a woman between 18 and 75 years old in good health.

The chain is built from TRBV7-2 and TRBJ2-1; TCRdb reports TRBD1, a call that lacks DNA to check it against. CDR3 length equals 13 residues. CDR1 is SGHTA, CDR2 FQGNSA, per germline. CDR3 protein: CASSLGTGTERFF.

The chain combines TRBV2 with TRBJ1-5. This CDR3 region has 16 residues. The germline V gene has CDR1 SNHLY and CDR2 FYNNEI. The CDR3 loop reads CASSERGSRGNQPQHF.

The genes are TRBV9 and TRBJ1-1; no DNA is available, so the TRBD1 call from TCRdb remains unchecked. This CDR3 has 15 amino acids. Looked up from germline, CDR1 is SGDLS and CDR2 is YYNGEE. CDR3 sequence: CASSVDPGTNTEAFF.

Here the CDR3 reads CASNRSPGAGELFF. V is TRBV6-1 and J is TRBJ2-2; TCRdb lists TRBD2, though no DNA is available to test this call. CDR1 MNHNS and CDR2 SASEGT come from the germline V gene. CDR3 length: 14 residues.

The chain combines TRBV20-1 with TRBJ2-5; absent DNA, TCRdb's TRBD1 call cannot be checked. CDR3 length: 13 residues. CDR1 DFQATT and CDR2 SNEGSKA come from the germline V gene (reference sequence). CDR3: CSAFRGGPETQYF.

This rearrangement joins TRBV10-2 to TRBJ1-1. Germline CDR1 and CDR2: WSHSY and SAAADI. The CDR3 runs 15 residues. Here the CDR3 reads CASSDNRVPDTEAFF.

The CDR3 sequence is CASSYYGQTYEQYF. V gene TRBV6-5 combines with J gene TRBJ2-7; TCRdb's D call, TRBD1, is unchecked because there is no DNA. Germline V CDR1 and CDR2: MNHEY, SVGAGI. The CDR3 is 14 residues long.

V is TRBV4-3 and J is TRBJ2-6; the TCRdb D gene call, TRBD2, has no DNA to confirm it. Germline V gene lookup returns CDR1 LGHNA and CDR2 YSLEER. The CDR3 consists of 16 residues. The CDR3 sequence is CASSPGGVWGANVLTF.

The V call is TRBV6-1, the J call TRBJ2-5. The CDR3 spans 13 residues. CDR1 is MNHNS and CDR2 is SASEGT in the germline V gene. The CDR3 here is CASRDWNQETQYF.

The chain is built from TRBV29-1 and TRBJ2-3; TCRdb's assignment of TRBD1 cannot be checked, as there is no DNA. This CDR3 contains 12 residues. Germline V gene sequence: CDR1 SQVTM, CDR2 ANQGSEA. The CDR3 is CSVDTGIDTQYF.

This chain links TRBV7-2 with TRBJ2-3. Germline CDR1 SGHTA, CDR2 FQGNSA. The CDR3 totals 13 residues. CDR3 amino acids: CASSFVSPDTQYF. Looking up the rest from reference TRBV7-2 and TRBJ2-3 gives the full variable domain: GAGVSQSPSNKVTEKGKDVELRCDPISGHTALYWYRQSLGQGLEFLIYFQGNSAPDKSGLPSDRFSAERTGGSVSTLTIQRTQQEDSAVYLCASSFVSPDTQYFGPGTRLTVL.

The chain recombines TRBV28 with TRBJ2-7; TCRdb's D call, TRBD2, is unchecked because there is no DNA. Looked up from germline, CDR1 is MDHEN and CDR2 is SYDVKM. CDR3 size: 15 residues. CDR3 residues: CASSLAGGKVAEQYF.

The V gene is TRBV7-2, the J gene TRBJ2-5; the D call from TCRdb, TRBD2, cannot be confirmed without DNA. Germline V CDR1 and CDR2: SGHTA, FQGNSA. This CDR3 contains 15 residues. The CDR3 loop is CASSLAGLEGETQYF.

V is TRBV11-3 and J is TRBJ2-1; TCRdb indicates TRBD2, and absent DNA this call remains unverified. The CDR3 runs to 16 residues. Germline lookup yields CDR1 SGHNT and CDR2 YENEEA. The CDR3 reads CASSEAGGPFYNEQFF.

The chain carries TRBV6-5 and TRBJ1-1. The CDR3 runs to 13 residues. Germline V lookup: CDR1 MNHEY, CDR2 SVGAGI. The CDR3 reads CASRGRQNTEAFF.

The chain uses TRBV29-1 and TRBJ1-4; TCRdb outputs TRBD1, but without DNA this stays unchecked. The CDR3 totals 16 residues. Per germline, CDR1 SQVTM and CDR2 ANQGSEA. The CDR3 spells CSVETGAAILNEKLFF.

The V gene is TRBV5-4, the J gene TRBJ2-5; there is no DNA to check the TCRdb D call of TRBD1. CDR1 and CDR2 (germline): SGHNT, YYREEE (reference sequence). The CDR3 runs to 14 residues. CDR3 amino acids: CASLAGQSEETQYF.

This chain connects TRBV20-1 to TRBJ1-5; TCRdb names TRBD1, which stays unverified in the absence of DNA. Per germline, CDR1 DFQATT and CDR2 SNEGSKA (reference sequence). The CDR3 totals 16 residues. CDR3 sequence reads: CSAGTGGGRSDQPQHF.

The chain joins TRBV4-3 to TRBJ2-1; TCRdb's assignment of TRBD1 cannot be checked, as there is no DNA. The CDR3 is made up of 15 amino acids. Germline V gives CDR1 LGHNA, CDR2 YSLEER. The CDR3: CASSQDTGDNNEQFF.

The chain employs TRBV7-2 and TRBJ1-2; TCRdb calls TRBD1, which cannot be checked without DNA. This CDR3 is 14 amino acids long. Germline V CDR1 and CDR2: SGHTA, FQGNSA. The chain's CDR3 is CASSLDLTGFGYTF.

This chain uses TRBV6-1 with TRBJ2-1; TCRdb picks TRBD1, but there is no DNA to check that call. This CDR3 spans 17 amino acids. Germline V gives CDR1 MNHNS, CDR2 SASEGT. This CDR3 reads CASSPRGVAARGDEQFF.

The CDR3: CATSDRRTTDTQYF. V usage is TRBV24-1 and J usage is TRBJ2-3; lacking DNA, the TRBD1 call made by TCRdb goes unchecked. Germline V lookup: CDR1 KGHDR, CDR2 SFDVKD. This CDR3 is 14 amino acids long.

This sequence joins TRBV10-3 and TRBJ2-3. The CDR3 length is 12 residues. Per the germline V gene, CDR1 is ENHRY and CDR2 is SYGVKD. This CDR3 reads CAISPSTDTQYF.

This sequence joins TRBV7-9 and TRBJ2-1. This CDR3 is built from 12 residues. Germline V gene sequence: CDR1 SEHNR, CDR2 FQNEAQ (reference sequence). The CDR3 sequence: CASSSELGEQFF.

The V call is TRBV2, the J call TRBJ2-7; TCRdb gives TRBD2 as the D gene, but with no DNA this cannot be confirmed. Looked up from germline, CDR1 is SNHLY and CDR2 is FYNNEI. The CDR3 runs 14 residues. The CDR3 sequence is CASNIGLAGGPPYF.

The gene calls are TRBV20-1 and TRBJ2-5; the D gene TCRdb calls, TRBD1, cannot be checked with no DNA. CDR1 is DFQATT, CDR2 SNEGSKA, per germline (reference sequence). The CDR3 runs 15 residues. The CDR3 is CSAHPAGGRQETQYF.

The J gene is TRBJ2-5, the V gene TRBV5-1; TCRdb selects TRBD2, and the lack of DNA leaves this call unchecked. CDR3 length: 15 amino acids. Per the germline V gene, CDR1 is SGHRS and CDR2 is YFSETQ. The CDR3 sequence is CASTRPEGGEVTQYF. Full variable domain (remainder filled in from reference TRBV5-1 and TRBJ2-5): KAGVTQTPRYLIKTRGQQVTLSCSPISGHRSVSWYQQTPGQGLQFLFEYFSETQRNKGNFPGRFSGRQFSNSRSEMNVSTLELGDSALYLCASTRPEGGEVTQYFGPGTRLLVL.

V usage is TRBV28 and J usage is TRBJ1-5; there is no DNA to check the TCRdb D call of TRBD1. CDR3 length equals 15 residues. Germline V CDR1 and CDR2: MDHEN, SYDVKM. CDR3 loop: CASTKGARRNQPQHF.

This chain uses TRBV28 with TRBJ2-6. The V gene's germline CDR1 is MDHEN and CDR2 SYDVKM. This CDR3 is 15 amino acids long. The CDR3: CASSKQYSGANVLTF.

Here the CDR3 reads CASSRRDRGAGNTIYF. The chain couples TRBV5-8 to TRBJ1-3; TCRdb reports TRBD1, a call that lacks DNA to check it against. The CDR3 extends over 16 amino acids. The germline V gene has CDR1 SGHTS and CDR2 YDEGEE.

The chain recombines TRBV12-3 or TRBV12-4 with TRBJ2-1; TCRdb's D call, TRBD2, is unchecked because there is no DNA. The length of the CDR3 is 13 residues. The CDR3 loop reads CASSELLATEQFF.